The 9 T cell receptor beta chains reported below all come from one sample, sequenced in a study of cytomegalovirus exposure and HLA in healthy donors (dated by TCRdb to about 2017). Preparation of the library involved the immunoSEQ multiplex PCR assay. The multiplex PCR relied on a mix of 60 forward primers for TCR Vbeta segments and 13 reverse primers for TCR Jbeta segments. The immuneACCESS repertoire file appears here via TCRdb, limited to in-frame rearrangements. These files lack a portion of the clones; in checked studies, under half of the deficit traces to unresolved V genes, and the cause of the others is not known. The sample data list 86,000 or so clones, and roughly 83% of these were observed just once. Over 12% of the sample is taken by the ten largest. Material: PBMCs. All receptors come from a woman in her 40s in good health and CMV-seropositive.

The genes are TRBV10-3 and TRBJ2-7; 8 nucleotides line up with TRBD2. The CDR3 is 16 residues long. The V segment lost 0 bases and the J segment 4 bases; nucleotides outside the gene matches: 8. CDR1 and CDR2 (germline): ENHRY, SYGVKD. The CDR3 bases are TGTGCCATCAGTGAGTCGGGAATAGCGGGGCCTTACGAGCAGTACTTC. Its translation is CAISESGIAGPYEQYF.

This clone occurred a few times. V is TRBV30 and J is TRBJ1-2, with 9 positions matching TRBD1. V lost 5 bases and J lost 0; bases outside the gene matches: 7. CDR3 size: 15 residues. CDR1 is GTSNPN, CDR2 SVGIG, per germline (reference sequence). CDR3: CAWFRDRAANYGYTF. In nucleotides, the CDR3 is TGTGCCTGGTTCCGGGACAGGGCAGCTAACTATGGCTACACCTTC.

This chain uses TRBV18 with TRBJ1-5; no definite D call. The CDR3 runs 16 residues. Trimming shortened V by 6 bases and J by 3 bases, and 18 bases separated the two germline ends. In germline, CDR1 is KGHSH, CDR2 LQKENI. The CDR3 reads CASSPRMRSDNQPQHF. The CDR3, as DNA: TGTGCCAGCTCCCCGAGAATGAGGTCAGACAATCAGCCCCAGCATTTT.

The chain has TRBV5-1 and TRBJ1-4; D is unclear. Trimming removed 4 bases at V and 5 bases at J, with 15 bases between. Germline V gene sequence: CDR1 SGHRS, CDR2 YFSETQ. This CDR3 has 15 amino acids. CDR3 coding DNA: TGCGCCAGCAGCCCGGGGAGGCGAGCGAATGAAAAACTGTTTTTT. Translated: CASSPGRRANEKLFF.

The CDR3 sequence: CASRGGQPQHF. CDR3 nucleotides: TGTGCCAGCAGGGGGGGACAGCCCCAGCATTTT. V gene TRBV2 combines with J gene TRBJ1-5, with a weak D call TRBD1 (5 bases). Trimming removed 6 bases from V and 7 bases from J, with 7 bases in between. In germline, CDR1 is SNHLY, CDR2 FYNNEI. This CDR3 is 11 amino acids long. Using reference TRBV2 and TRBJ1-5 for the parts outside the CDR3, the full variable domain is EPEVTQTPSHQVTQMGQEVILRCVPISNHLYFYWYRQILGQKVEFLVSFYNNEISEKSEIFDDQFSVERPDGSNFTLKIRSTKLEDSAMYFCASRGGQPQHFGDGTRLSIL.

The CDR3 reads CASSLGGRANSEQYF. The CDR3 region has the DNA TGTGCCAGCAGCTTAGGGGGGAGGGCGAACAGCGAGCAGTACTTC. The gene calls are TRBV7-9 and TRBJ2-7; 7 bases agree with TRBD2. Per germline, CDR1 SEHNR and CDR2 FQNEAQ (reference sequence). J gave up 6 bases and V 1 base, and 9 bases lay outside the gene matches. The length of the CDR3 is 15 residues.

This clone was counted a few times. The chain recombines TRBV4-3 with TRBJ1-2, with D tentatively TRBD1 (5 bases). Trimming removed 7 bases from V and 0 bases from J, with 15 bases in between. CDR1 and CDR2 from the germline V gene are LGHNA and YSLEER. This CDR3 contains 15 residues. The CDR3 sequence: CASTRTGGTNYGYTF. In DNA form, the CDR3 reads TGCGCCAGCACCCGGACGGGGGGAACTAACTATGGCTACACCTTC.

This clone appeared a few times. The chain employs TRBV7-2 and TRBJ1-1, with D possibly matching TRBD1 (6 bases). This CDR3 is 13 amino acids long. Germline-derived CDR1 and CDR2 are SGHTA and FQGNSA. The V and J ends lost 3 bases and 6 bases respectively, with 11 bases between them. The CDR3 DNA follows: TGTGCCAGCAGCTTTGGGGGCCGTTCTGAAGCTTTCTTT. Translating gives CASSFGGRSEAFF.

The chain joins TRBV27 to TRBJ1-2; TRBD1 aligns across 8 bases. Germline trimming cut 9 bases from V and 4 bases from J; bases unmatched to any gene: 16. The CDR3 is 16 amino acids. Per the germline V gene, CDR1 is MNHEY and CDR2 is SMNVEV (reference sequence). CDR3 nucleotides: TGTGCCAGTACACCAACCGGGACAGGACTATTCTATGGCTACACCTTC. Residues: CASTPTGTGLFYGYTF.